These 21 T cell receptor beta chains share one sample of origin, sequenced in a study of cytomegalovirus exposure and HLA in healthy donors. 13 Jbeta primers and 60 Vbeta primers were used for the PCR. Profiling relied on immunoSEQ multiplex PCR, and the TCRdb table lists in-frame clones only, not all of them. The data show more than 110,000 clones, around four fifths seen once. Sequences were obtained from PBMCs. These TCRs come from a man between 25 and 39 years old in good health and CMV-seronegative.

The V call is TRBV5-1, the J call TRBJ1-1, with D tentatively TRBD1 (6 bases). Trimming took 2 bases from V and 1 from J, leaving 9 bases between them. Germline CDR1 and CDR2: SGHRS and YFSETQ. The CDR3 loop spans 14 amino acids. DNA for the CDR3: TGCGCCAGCAGCTTTGGACAGTGGAACACTGAAGCTTTCTTT. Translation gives CASSFGQWNTEAFF.

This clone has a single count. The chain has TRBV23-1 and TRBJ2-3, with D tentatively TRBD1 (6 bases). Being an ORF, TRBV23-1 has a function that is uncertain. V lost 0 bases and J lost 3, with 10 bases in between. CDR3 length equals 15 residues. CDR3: CASSQSGRGTDTQYF. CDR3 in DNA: TGCGCCAGCAGTCAATCGGGCAGGGGAACAGATACGCAGTATTTT.

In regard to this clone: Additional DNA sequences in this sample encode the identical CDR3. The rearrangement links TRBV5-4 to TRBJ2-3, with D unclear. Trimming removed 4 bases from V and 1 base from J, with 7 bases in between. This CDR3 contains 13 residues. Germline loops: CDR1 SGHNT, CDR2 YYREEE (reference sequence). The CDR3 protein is CASSPSGTDTQYF. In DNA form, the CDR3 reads TGTGCCAGCAGCCCCTCAGGCACAGATACGCAGTATTTT.

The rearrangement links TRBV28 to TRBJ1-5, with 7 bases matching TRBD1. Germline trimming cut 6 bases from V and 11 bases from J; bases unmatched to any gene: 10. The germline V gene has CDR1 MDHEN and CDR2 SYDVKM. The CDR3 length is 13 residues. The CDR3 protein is CASSLTGDMTQHF. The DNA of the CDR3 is TGTGCCAGCAGCTTAACAGGGGATATGACCCAGCATTTT.

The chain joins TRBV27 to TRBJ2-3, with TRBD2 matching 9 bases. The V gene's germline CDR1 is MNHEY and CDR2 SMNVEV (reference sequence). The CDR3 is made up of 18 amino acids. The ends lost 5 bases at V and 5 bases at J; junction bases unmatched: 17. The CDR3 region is CASSPISGLAERKDTQYF. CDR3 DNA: TGTGCCAGCAGTCCAATCTCGGGACTAGCAGAAAGAAAAGATACGCAGTATTTT.

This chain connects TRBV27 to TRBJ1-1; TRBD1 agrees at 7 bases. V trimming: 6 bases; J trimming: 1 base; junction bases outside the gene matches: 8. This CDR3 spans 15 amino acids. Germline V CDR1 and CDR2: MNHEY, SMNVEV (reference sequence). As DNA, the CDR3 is TGTGCCAGCAGGGCCTTGGACAGGCGGAACACTGAAGCTTTCTTT. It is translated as CASRALDRRNTEAFF.

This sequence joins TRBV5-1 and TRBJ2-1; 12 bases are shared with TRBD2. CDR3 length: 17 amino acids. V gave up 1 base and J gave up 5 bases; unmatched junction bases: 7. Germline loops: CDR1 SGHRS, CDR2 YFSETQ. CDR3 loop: CASSLKRRTSGDNEQFF. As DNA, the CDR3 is TGCGCCAGCAGCTTGAAGCGTCGGACTAGCGGGGACAATGAGCAGTTCTTC.

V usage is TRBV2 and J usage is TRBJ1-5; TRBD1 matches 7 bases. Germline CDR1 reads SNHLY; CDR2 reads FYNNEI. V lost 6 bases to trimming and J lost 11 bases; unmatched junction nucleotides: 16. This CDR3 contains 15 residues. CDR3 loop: CASRDRSTPVGSQHF. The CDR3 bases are TGTGCCAGCAGGGACAGGTCAACTCCGGTAGGGTCCCAGCATTTT.

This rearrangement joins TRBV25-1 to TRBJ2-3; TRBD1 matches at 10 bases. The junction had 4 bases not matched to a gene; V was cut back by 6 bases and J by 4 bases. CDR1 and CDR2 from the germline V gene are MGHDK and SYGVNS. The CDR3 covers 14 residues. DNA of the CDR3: TGTGCCAGCAGGGGAGGGACAGGGGCAGATACGCAGTATTTT. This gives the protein CASRGGTGADTQYF. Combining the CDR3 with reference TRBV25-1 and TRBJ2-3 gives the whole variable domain EADIYQTPRYLVIGTGKKITLECSQTMGHDKMYWYQQDPGMELHLIHYSYGVNSTEKGDLSSESTVSRIRTEHFPLTLESARPSHTSQYLCASRGGTGADTQYFGPGTRLTVL.

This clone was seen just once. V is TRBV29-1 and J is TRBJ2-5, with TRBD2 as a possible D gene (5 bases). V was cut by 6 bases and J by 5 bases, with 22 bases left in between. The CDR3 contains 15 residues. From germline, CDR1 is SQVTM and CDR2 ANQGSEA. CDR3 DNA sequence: TGCAGCGTCAACCAACCTACTAGTTCGCCCGAGACCCAGTACTTC. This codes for CSVNQPTSSPETQYF.

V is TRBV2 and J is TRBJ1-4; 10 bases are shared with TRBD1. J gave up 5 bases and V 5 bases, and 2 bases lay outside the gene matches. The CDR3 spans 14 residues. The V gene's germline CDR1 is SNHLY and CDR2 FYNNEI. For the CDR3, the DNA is TGTGCCAGCAGTCGACAGGGGGCGAATGAAAAACTGTTTTTT. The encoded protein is CASSRQGANEKLFF.

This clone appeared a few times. The CDR3 bases are TGTGCCAGCAGTTACTCGAACAGTAATCAGCCCCAGCATTTT. Residues: CASSYSNSNQPQHF. V usage is TRBV6-5 and J usage is TRBJ1-5; D is ambiguous. The CDR3 spans 14 residues. Germline V lookup: CDR1 MNHEY, CDR2 SVGAGI. V was clipped by 0 bases and J by 4 bases, with 7 bases between them.

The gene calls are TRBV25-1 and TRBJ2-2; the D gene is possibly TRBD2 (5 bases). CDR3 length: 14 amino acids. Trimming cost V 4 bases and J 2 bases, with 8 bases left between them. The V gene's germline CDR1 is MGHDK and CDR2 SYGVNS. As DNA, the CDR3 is TGTGCCAGCAGTGCCAGGACTAACACCGGGGAGCTGTTTTTT. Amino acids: CASSARTNTGELFF.

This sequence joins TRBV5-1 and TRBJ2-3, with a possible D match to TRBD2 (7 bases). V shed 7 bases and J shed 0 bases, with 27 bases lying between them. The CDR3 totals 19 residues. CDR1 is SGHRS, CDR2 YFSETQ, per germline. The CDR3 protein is CASQTLGASGITSTDTQYF. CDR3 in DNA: TGCGCCAGCCAGACGTTGGGGGCTAGCGGAATTACTAGCACAGATACGCAGTATTTT.

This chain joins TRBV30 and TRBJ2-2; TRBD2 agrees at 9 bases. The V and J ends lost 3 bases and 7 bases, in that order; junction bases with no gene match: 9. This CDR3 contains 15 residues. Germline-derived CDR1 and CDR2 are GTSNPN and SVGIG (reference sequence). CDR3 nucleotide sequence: TGTGCCTGGAGGCCCTTTAGCGGGAGTTACGGGGAGCTGTTTTTT. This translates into CAWRPFSGSYGELFF.

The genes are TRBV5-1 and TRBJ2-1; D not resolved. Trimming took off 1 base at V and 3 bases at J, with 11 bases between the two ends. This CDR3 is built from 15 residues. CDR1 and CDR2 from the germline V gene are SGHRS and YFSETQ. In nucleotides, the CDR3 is TGCGCCAGCAGCTTGCCCCAACAGAGCTACAATGAGCAGTTCTTC. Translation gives CASSLPQQSYNEQFF.

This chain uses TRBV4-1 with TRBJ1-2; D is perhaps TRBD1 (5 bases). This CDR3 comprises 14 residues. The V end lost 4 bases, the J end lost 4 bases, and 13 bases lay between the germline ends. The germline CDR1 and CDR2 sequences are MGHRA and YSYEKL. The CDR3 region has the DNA TGCGCCAGCAGCCCGGGGGGGTATAGCTATGGCTACACCTTC. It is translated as CASSPGGYSYGYTF.

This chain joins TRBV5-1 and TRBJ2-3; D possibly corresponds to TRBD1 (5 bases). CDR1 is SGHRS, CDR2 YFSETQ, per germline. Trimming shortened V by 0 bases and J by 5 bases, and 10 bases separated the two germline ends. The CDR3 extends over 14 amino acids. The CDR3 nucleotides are TGCGCCAGCAGCTTGGGGAACACAGGAGATACGCAGTATTTT. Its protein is CASSLGNTGDTQYF.

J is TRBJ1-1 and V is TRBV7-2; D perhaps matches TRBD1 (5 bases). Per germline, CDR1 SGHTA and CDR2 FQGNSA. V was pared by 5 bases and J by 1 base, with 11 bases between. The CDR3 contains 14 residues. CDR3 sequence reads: CASSRGHSNTEAFF. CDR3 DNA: TGTGCCAGCAGCCGTGGACATTCGAACACTGAAGCTTTCTTT.

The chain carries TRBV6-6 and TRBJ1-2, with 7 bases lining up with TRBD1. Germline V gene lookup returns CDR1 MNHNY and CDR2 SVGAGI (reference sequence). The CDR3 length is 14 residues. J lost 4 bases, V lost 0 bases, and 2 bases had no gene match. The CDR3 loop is CASSYSAGGYGYTF. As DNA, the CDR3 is TGTGCCAGCAGTTACTCCGCAGGGGGCTATGGCTACACCTTC.

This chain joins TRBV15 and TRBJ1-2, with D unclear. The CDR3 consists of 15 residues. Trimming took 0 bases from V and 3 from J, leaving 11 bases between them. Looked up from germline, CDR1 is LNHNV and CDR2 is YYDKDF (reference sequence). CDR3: CATSRDGPSYYGYTF. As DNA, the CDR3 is TGTGCCACCAGCAGAGATGGCCCCTCTTACTATGGCTACACCTTC.